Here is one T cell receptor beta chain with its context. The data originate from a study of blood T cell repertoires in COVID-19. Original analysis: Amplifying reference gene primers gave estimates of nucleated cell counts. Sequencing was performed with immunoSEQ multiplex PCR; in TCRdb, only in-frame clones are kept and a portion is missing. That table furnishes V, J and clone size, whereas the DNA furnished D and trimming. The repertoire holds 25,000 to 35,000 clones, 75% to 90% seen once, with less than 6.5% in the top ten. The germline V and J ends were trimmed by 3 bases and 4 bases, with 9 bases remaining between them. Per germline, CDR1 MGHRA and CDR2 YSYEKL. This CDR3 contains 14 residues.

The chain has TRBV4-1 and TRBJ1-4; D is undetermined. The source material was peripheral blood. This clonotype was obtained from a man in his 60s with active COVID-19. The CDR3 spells CASSQLTGNEKLFF. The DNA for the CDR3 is TGCGCCAGCAGCCAGCTAACGGGTAATGAAAAACTGTTTTTT.